This T cell receptor (beta chain) was found in a study of control samples from healthy donors and cancer patients. Repertoires were generated with immunoSEQ multiplex PCR, while TCRdb's copy carries only in-frame clones and drops some. There are some 120,000 clones in the sample; nearly 95% occur only once, and about 2.6% lies in the top ten. V lost 2 bases to trimming and J lost 5 bases, with 15 bases between them. The CDR3 spans 15 residues. The germline V gene has CDR1 SGHVS and CDR2 FQNEAQ. Sequenced: blood. This chain uses TRBV7-8 with TRBJ1-2, with a tentative D call TRBD1 (6 bases). The sequence was obtained from a man younger than 45 in good health. The DNA of the CDR3 is TGTGCCAGCAGCTTAAGACCGGGGGCGGATTATGGCTACACCTTC. It encodes CASSLRPGADYGYTF.